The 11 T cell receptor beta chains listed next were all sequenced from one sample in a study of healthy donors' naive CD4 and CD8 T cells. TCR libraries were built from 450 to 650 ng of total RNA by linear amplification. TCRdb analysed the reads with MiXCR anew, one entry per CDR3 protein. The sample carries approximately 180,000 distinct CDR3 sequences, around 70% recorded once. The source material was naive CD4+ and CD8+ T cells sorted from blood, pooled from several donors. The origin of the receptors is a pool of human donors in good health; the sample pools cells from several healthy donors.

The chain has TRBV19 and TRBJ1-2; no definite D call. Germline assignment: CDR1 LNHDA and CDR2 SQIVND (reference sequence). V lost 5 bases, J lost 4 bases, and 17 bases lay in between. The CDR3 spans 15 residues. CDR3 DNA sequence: TGTGCCAGTAGTCCAGGTTGGGCGCGGGCCTATGGCTACACCTTC. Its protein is CASSPGWARAYGYTF.

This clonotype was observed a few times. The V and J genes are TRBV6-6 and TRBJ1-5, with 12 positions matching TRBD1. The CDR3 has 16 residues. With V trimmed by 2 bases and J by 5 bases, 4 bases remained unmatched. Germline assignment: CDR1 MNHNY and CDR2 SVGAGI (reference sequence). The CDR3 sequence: CASSYHRDRGHQPQHF. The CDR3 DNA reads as TGTGCCAGCAGTTACCACCGGGACAGGGGGCATCAGCCCCAGCATTTT.

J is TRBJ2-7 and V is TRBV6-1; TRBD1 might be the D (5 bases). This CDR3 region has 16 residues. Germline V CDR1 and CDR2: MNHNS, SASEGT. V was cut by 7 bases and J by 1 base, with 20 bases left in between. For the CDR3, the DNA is TGTGCCAGCACCCTACTGAGCGACAGTCCTTCCTACGAGCAGTACTTC. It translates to CASTLLSDSPSYEQYF.

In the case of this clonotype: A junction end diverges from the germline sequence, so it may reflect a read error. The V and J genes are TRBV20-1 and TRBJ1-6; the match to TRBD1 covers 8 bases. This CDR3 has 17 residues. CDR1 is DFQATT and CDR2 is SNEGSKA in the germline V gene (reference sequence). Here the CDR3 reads CGARDRTGPIPNSPLHF. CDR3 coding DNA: TGCGGTGCTAGAGACAGGACAGGGCCTATACCTAATTCACCCCTCCACTTT.

The CDR3 sequence is CASSLAGGQGLGEQYF. The CDR3 bases are TGTGCCAGCAGCCTGGCTGGGGGACAGGGTCTGGGCGAGCAGTACTTC. The genes are TRBV12-3 or TRBV12-4 and TRBJ2-7, with 9 bases fitting TRBD1. This CDR3 has 16 residues. V gave up 6 bases and J gave up 6 bases; unmatched junction bases: 15.

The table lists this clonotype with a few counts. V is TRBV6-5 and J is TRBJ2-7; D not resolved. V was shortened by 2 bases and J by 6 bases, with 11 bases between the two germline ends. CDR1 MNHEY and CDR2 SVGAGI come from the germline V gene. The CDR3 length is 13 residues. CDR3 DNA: TGTGCCAGCAGTTACACACCGGGTTCCGAGCAGTACTTC. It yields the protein CASSYTPGSEQYF.

Here the CDR3 reads CSVVGDRGNTF. In nucleotides, the CDR3 is TGCAGCGTTGTGGGGGACCGCGGTAACACCTTC. The chain combines TRBV29-1 with TRBJ1-2; tentative D call: TRBD1 (5 bases). The CDR3 is made up of 11 amino acids. Germline CDR1 is SQVTM and CDR2 is ANQGSEA. The V end was cut by 4 bases, the J end by 12 bases, with 15 bases between.

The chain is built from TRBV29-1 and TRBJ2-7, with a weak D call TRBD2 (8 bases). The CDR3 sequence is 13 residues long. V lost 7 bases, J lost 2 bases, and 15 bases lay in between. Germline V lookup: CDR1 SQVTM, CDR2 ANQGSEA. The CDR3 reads CSAREGQTYEQYF. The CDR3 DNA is TGCAGCGCCCGGGAGGGACAGACCTACGAGCAGTACTTC.

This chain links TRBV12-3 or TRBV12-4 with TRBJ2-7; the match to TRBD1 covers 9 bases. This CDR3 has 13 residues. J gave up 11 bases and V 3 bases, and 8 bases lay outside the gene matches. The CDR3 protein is CASSFGQGPGEYF. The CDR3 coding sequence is TGTGCCAGCAGTTTTGGACAGGGGCCCGGAGAGTACTTC.

The CDR3 protein is CSAQDRGDYGYTF. In DNA form, the CDR3 reads TGCAGCGCCCAGGACAGGGGTGACTATGGCTACACCTTC. The J gene is TRBJ1-2, the V gene TRBV29-1, with 9 bases identical to TRBD1. V lost 7 bases to trimming and J lost 3 bases; unmatched junction nucleotides: 6. This CDR3 region has 13 residues. Germline assignment: CDR1 SQVTM and CDR2 ANQGSEA.

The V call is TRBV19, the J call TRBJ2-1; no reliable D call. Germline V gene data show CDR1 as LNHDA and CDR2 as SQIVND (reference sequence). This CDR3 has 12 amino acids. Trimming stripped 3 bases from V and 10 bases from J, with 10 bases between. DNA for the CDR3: TGTGCCAGTAGTATGTCAGTGGTGGAGCAGTTCTTC. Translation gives CASSMSVVEQFF.